This T cell receptor beta chain was profiled in a study of CD8 T cells in Susac syndrome. Study-level results: There was no clonal expansion in the CD4+ T cell repertoires of Susac syndrome.

It was with random hexamers that about 0.45 to 1 ug RNA was reverse transcribed. TCRdb called the immunoSEQ multiplex PCR reads again in MiXCR, with one record for every CDR3 protein. The sample lists under 200,000 distinct CDR3 sequences, around 95% occurring once. The diagnostic criteria for definite or probable disease, as recently defined, were met by the patients with Susac syndrome. Isolation of CD8+ and CD4+ T cells was performed negatively, whereas enrichment of TEMRA cells was done by FACS. V trimming: 0 bases; J trimming: 6 bases; junction bases outside the gene matches: 5. CDR1 is SGHNT and CDR2 is YYREEE in the germline V gene (reference sequence). The CDR3 has 14 residues. Worth noting for this clonotype: Its antigen remains unidentified.

Sample: CD4+ T cells from PBMCs. The rearrangement uses TRBV5-4 and TRBJ1-1; 7 nucleotides align to TRBD1. The origin of this receptor is a human donor with Susac syndrome. In DNA, the CDR3 is TGTGCCAGCAGCTTGGGGAGGGGGCGATCTGAAGCTTTCTTT. Amino acids: CASSLGRGRSEAFF.